The subject of this entry is one T cell receptor (beta chain). The data stem from a study of T cell changes during pregnancy in multiple sclerosis. The CDR3 totals 13 residues. With 5 bases removed from V and 10 bases from J, the gap between germline ends came to 12 bases. Germline V gives CDR1 SGHTA, CDR2 FQGTGA. Data came from immunoSEQ multiplex PCR; TCRdb stores just in-frame clones and leaves some out. The sample shows approximately 100,000 clones, roughly nine tenths of them seen only once. The receptor was isolated from a female donor with multiple sclerosis, enrolled in a pregnancy study. The chain combines TRBV7-3 with TRBJ1-6; D may be TRBD1 (5 bases). The sequencing used peripheral blood, collected before pregnancy. Written as DNA, the CDR3 is TGTGCCAGCAGCACCGGGGGTTCATCACCCCTCCACTTT. Protein sequence: CASSTGGSSPLHF. Full variable domain (rest looked up from reference TRBV7-3 and TRBJ1-6): GAGVSQTPSNKVTEKGKYVELRCDPISGHTALYWYRQSLGQGPEFLIYFQGTGAADDSGLPNDRFFAVRPEGSVSTLKIQRTERGDSAVYLCASSTGGSSPLHFGNGTRLTVT.